The clone carrying this TCR beta chain was detected a few times. Its antigen is still unknown. Stable Graves' hyperthyroidism denoted no ophthalmopathy progression over 18 months. A patient was excluded if there was uncontrolled infection, other autoimmune disease, pregnancy or lactation. The sample comes from a study of T cells in Graves' hyperthyroidism and ophthalmopathy. General study points: Appearing also in blood were most of the thyroid clonotypes expanded above 0.001.

Per germline, CDR1 MNHEY and CDR2 SMNVEV (reference sequence). Trimming removed 7 bases at V and 1 base at J, with 11 bases between. The CDR3 runs to 13 residues. Researchers amplified the TCR beta CDR3 regions from RNA transcripts. HTBI primers were the set used in a first-round RT-PCR of the TCR CDR3. TCRdb recomputed calls from the multiplex PCR reads with MiXCR, one row per CDR3 protein. The sample consists of around 300,000 distinct CDR3 sequences, roughly 13% of them appearing once. The gene calls are TRBV27 and TRBJ2-7; a possible D gene is TRBD1 (6 bases). What was sequenced was blood. This clonotype originated in a woman in her 40s with Graves' hyperthyroidism. The CDR3: CASNPQGSYEQYF. In DNA form, the CDR3 reads TGTGCCAGCAATCCACAGGGTTCCTACGAGCAGTACTTC.